The 23 T cell receptor beta chains given below trace back to one sample, sequenced in a study of shared clonotypes between healthy human individuals. This table comes from immunoSEQ multiplex PCR, and its TCRdb copy is limited to in-frame clones, with some not included. The top ten clones hold around a third of a sample with 550,000 to 800,000 clones, roughly 87% of them seen once. Sequenced: memory CD8+ T cells from PBMCs. Subset given: CD45RO+ cells pooled with CCR7-negative TemRA cells. The receptor set was obtained from a man younger than 30 in good health. Some clones in this sample may be carry-over from other donors' samples.

Ten or more counts support this clone. This chain connects TRBV11-2 to TRBJ2-7; D is unclear. The CDR3 covers 12 residues. Trimming cost V 3 bases and J 5 bases, with 8 bases left between them. CDR1 and CDR2 from the germline V gene are SGHAT and FQNNGV. CDR3 coding DNA: TGTGCCAGCAGCTTTATCACGGACGAGCAGTACTTC. Its protein product is CASSFITDEQYF.

This chain links TRBV11-2 with TRBJ2-1, with D perhaps assigned TRBD1 or TRBD2 (5 bases each). Per germline, CDR1 SGHAT and CDR2 FQNNGV. V was cut by 4 bases and J by 8 bases, with 18 bases left in between. CDR3 length: 15 amino acids. In nucleotides, the CDR3 is TGTGCCAGCAGCTCCCGCCCCCCCGGGACGGATGAGCAGTTCTTC. It translates to CASSSRPPGTDEQFF.

The genes are TRBV7-2 and TRBJ2-7; D not certain. V was clipped by 0 bases and J by 3 bases, with 3 bases between them. The CDR3 length is 12 residues. The germline V gene encodes CDR1 SGHTA and CDR2 FQGNSA. The DNA of the CDR3 is TGTGCCAGCAGCTTAGCCGACTACGAGCAGTACTTC. It codes for CASSLADYEQYF.

On this clone itself: Other DNA sequences in this specimen translate into the identical CDR3. This chain connects TRBV11-2 to TRBJ2-7, with unresolved D. Trimming shortened V by 3 bases and J by 0 bases, and 3 bases separated the two germline ends. This CDR3 has 12 amino acids. Germline-derived CDR1 and CDR2 are SGHAT and FQNNGV. This CDR3 reads CASSLSSYEQYF. The CDR3 DNA is TGTGCCAGCAGCTTGAGCTCCTACGAGCAGTACTTC.

This rearrangement joins TRBV25-1 to TRBJ1-5; D ambiguous. Germline V gene lookup returns CDR1 MGHDK and CDR2 SYGVNS. The CDR3 loop spans 14 amino acids. V lost 6 bases to trimming and J lost 5 bases, with 14 bases between them. CDR3 amino acids: CASSDLGSHQPQHF. The CDR3 DNA is TGTGCCAGCAGCGATCTAGGGAGTCATCAGCCCCAGCATTTT.

This clone was observed once. The chain couples TRBV12-5 to TRBJ1-2; maybe TRBD1 (6 bases). With 1 base removed from V and 2 bases from J, the gap between germline ends came to 17 bases. The CDR3 spans 17 residues. Per germline, CDR1 LGHNT and CDR2 FRNRAP. CDR3 bases: TGTGCTAGTGGTTTGGGCACCCCGGTAGGGGGGAACTATGGCTACACCTTC. This translates into CASGLGTPVGGNYGYTF.

This clone appeared a single time. The chain joins TRBV30 to TRBJ2-4; D possibly corresponds to TRBD2 (6 bases). CDR3 length equals 18 residues. CDR1 GTSNPN and CDR2 SVGIG come from the germline V gene (reference sequence). The V and J ends lost 2 bases and 3 bases respectively, with 23 bases between them. CDR3 nucleotide sequence: TGTGCCTGGAGTCGGGCAGGGCCGGAATTTAGCGGCAAAAACATTCAGTACTTC. The encoded protein is CAWSRAGPEFSGKNIQYF.

V and J are TRBV7-6 and TRBJ2-1; 12 bases fit TRBD2. Looked up from germline, CDR1 is SGHVS and CDR2 is FNYEAQ. The CDR3 contains 14 residues. After removal of 1 base from V and 9 bases from J, the junction contained 1 base not matched to a gene. CDR3 sequence reads: CASSLGTSGTEQFF. Here the CDR3 DNA reads TGTGCCAGCAGCTTAGGGACTAGCGGGACTGAGCAGTTCTTC.

Turning to this clone: Other DNA sequences in this sample translate to the same CDR3. This chain uses TRBV7-6 with TRBJ2-7; 7 bases are shared with TRBD1. The CDR3 contains 14 residues. V lost 5 bases, J lost 6 bases, and 10 bases stayed unmatched. Germline V gives CDR1 SGHVS, CDR2 FNYEAQ. CDR3 amino acids: CASSQGQWVSEQYF. The CDR3 nucleotides are TGTGCCAGCAGCCAGGGACAGTGGGTATCCGAGCAGTACTTC. Filled out from reference TRBV7-6 and TRBJ2-7, the complete variable domain reads GAGVSQSPRYKVTKRGQDVALRCDPISGHVSLYWYRQALGQGPEFLTYFNYEAQQDKSGLPNDRFSAERPEGSISTLTIQRTEQRDSAMYRCASSQGQWVSEQYFGPGTRLTVT.

The J gene is TRBJ2-7, the V gene TRBV29-1; 8 bases match TRBD1. The CDR3 totals 12 residues. From germline, CDR1 is SQVTM and CDR2 ANQGSEA. V gave up 6 bases and J gave up 7 bases; unmatched junction bases: 8. CDR3 nucleotides: TGCAGCGTGAAACAGGGGGTGTTTGAGCAGTACTTC. Translation gives CSVKQGVFEQYF.

The rearrangement joins TRBV7-6 to TRBJ1-4, with D uncertain. This CDR3 is built from 16 residues. The germline V gene has CDR1 SGHVS and CDR2 FNYEAQ. V lost 5 bases and J 0 bases, leaving 13 bases between the germline ends. The CDR3 sequence is CASSRPQLATNEKLFF. CDR3 in DNA: TGTGCCAGCAGCCGACCCCAACTTGCAACTAATGAAAAACTGTTTTTT.

This clone was seen only once. The chain employs TRBV7-6 and TRBJ1-2; TRBD1 matches at 10 bases. Germline V CDR1 and CDR2: SGHVS, FNYEAQ. The CDR3 spans 15 residues. The V and J ends lost 1 base and 4 bases, in that order; junction bases with no gene match: 3. The CDR3 nucleotides are TGTGCCAGCAGCTTAGGGACAGGGGGGCTCTATGGCTACACCTTC. Its translation: CASSLGTGGLYGYTF.

V usage is TRBV29-1 and J usage is TRBJ2-7; 8 nucleotides align to TRBD2. The CDR3 extends over 15 amino acids. Trimming removed 2 bases from V and 6 bases from J; junction bases left unmatched: 12. Germline V gives CDR1 SQVTM, CDR2 ANQGSEA. This chain's CDR3 is CSVEQSVAGKIEQYF. The CDR3 DNA sequence: TGCAGCGTTGAACAGTCGGTAGCGGGGAAAATCGAGCAGTACTTC.

The chain joins TRBV9 to TRBJ1-3; D remains ambiguous. The CDR3 contains 16 residues. V shed 4 bases and J shed 1 base, with 15 bases lying between them. CDR1 is SGDLS, CDR2 YYNGEE, per germline. CDR3: CASSTPSEGSGNTIYF. CDR3 nucleotide sequence: TGTGCCAGCAGCACCCCCTCGGAAGGGTCTGGAAACACCATATATTTT.

V gene TRBV6-5 combines with J gene TRBJ2-3, with D unclear. The V gene lost 4 bases and the J gene lost 10 bases, with 6 bases spanning the gap. The germline CDR1 and CDR2 sequences are MNHEY and SVGAGI. This CDR3 has 10 amino acids. The CDR3 DNA follows: TGTGCCAGCAGTTCCCCACCGCAGTATTTT. This codes for CASSSPPQYF.

J is TRBJ2-5 and V is TRBV18; 9 nucleotides agree with TRBD2. The CDR3 runs to 15 residues. Germline V CDR1 and CDR2: KGHSH, LQKENI. V shed 0 bases and J 1 base; nucleotides not matched to a gene: 0. The CDR3 loop reads CASSPPTSGQETQYF. Here the CDR3 DNA reads TGTGCCAGCTCACCACCGACTAGCGGCCAAGAGACCCAGTACTTC.

This chain joins TRBV7-9 and TRBJ2-4, with 10 bases matching TRBD1. Germline V gene sequence: CDR1 SEHNR, CDR2 FQNEAQ (reference sequence). The J segment lost 1 base and the V segment lost 5 bases, leaving 2 bases of the junction unmatched. The CDR3 contains 15 residues. This CDR3 reads CASSRGQGAKNIQYF. The CDR3 DNA reads as TGTGCCAGCAGCCGGGGACAGGGGGCCAAAAACATTCAGTACTTC.

This chain links TRBV5-6 with TRBJ2-7; 10 bases map to TRBD1. V was pared by 4 bases and J by 4 bases, with 2 bases of the junction left unmatched. CDR1 and CDR2 (germline): SGHDT, YYEEEE. The CDR3 is 13 amino acids. This CDR3 is CASSEDRGYEQYF. CDR3 bases: TGTGCCAGCAGCGAGGACAGGGGGTACGAGCAGTACTTC.

This clone was seen more than once but under ten times. The chain has TRBV6-5 and TRBJ2-7; 10 bases agree with TRBD2. The germline V gene encodes CDR1 MNHEY and CDR2 SVGAGI. V was pared by 2 bases and J by 3 bases, with 4 bases of the junction left unmatched. The CDR3 extends over 15 amino acids. DNA of the CDR3: TGTGCCAGCAGTTACGCGGTAGCGGGGGGCTACGAGCAGTACTTC. This sequence encodes CASSYAVAGGYEQYF.

The rearrangement links TRBV5-4 to TRBJ1-1; D is possibly TRBD1 (5 bases). From germline, CDR1 is SGHNT and CDR2 YYREEE (reference sequence). There are 14 residues in the CDR3. The V gene lost 4 bases and the J gene lost 1 base, with 11 bases spanning the gap. Here the CDR3 DNA reads TGTGCCAGCAGCCCGGGGCCTACGAACACTGAAGCTTTCTTT. This sequence encodes CASSPGPTNTEAFF.

The genes are TRBV6-6 and TRBJ2-5; TRBD1 matches at 7 bases. After removal of 2 bases from V and 5 bases from J, the junction contained 11 bases not matched to a gene. This CDR3 region has 16 residues. Germline assignment: CDR1 MNHNY and CDR2 SVGAGI (reference sequence). The CDR3 protein is CASSYGTEGFGETQYF. For the CDR3, the DNA is TGTGCCAGCAGTTACGGGACAGAGGGGTTCGGCGAGACCCAGTACTTC.

This clone was picked up one time. V gene TRBV27 combines with J gene TRBJ2-7; TRBD2 matches 13 bases. The J segment lost 4 bases and the V segment lost 5 bases, leaving 8 bases of the junction unmatched. The length of the CDR3 is 16 residues. The V gene's germline CDR1 is MNHEY and CDR2 SMNVEV (reference sequence). The CDR3 reads CASSPPGLAGVYEQYF. Here the CDR3 DNA reads TGTGCCAGCAGTCCACCAGGACTAGCGGGAGTGTACGAGCAGTACTTC.

The chain joins TRBV2 to TRBJ1-4; D gene unclear. Germline CDR1 and CDR2: SNHLY and FYNNEI. V was trimmed by 7 bases and J by 0 bases, leaving 6 bases between them. The CDR3 is 13 residues long. The CDR3 nucleotides are TGTGCCAGCACTGGCTCAACTAATGAAAAACTGTTTTTT. Its protein is CASTGSTNEKLFF. The full variable domain, with the rest looked up from reference TRBV2 and TRBJ1-4, is EPEVTQTPSHQVTQMGQEVILRCVPISNHLYFYWYRQILGQKVEFLVSFYNNEISEKSEIFDDQFSVERPDGSNFTLKIRSTKLEDSAMYFCASTGSTNEKLFFGSGTQLSVL.